The sequence of this TCR beta chain was determined in a study of siplizumab effects on memory and regulatory T cells. Study-wide results and limits: Siplizumab significantly brought down the alloreactive sequences that trace back to unstimulated CD4+ memory cells. Naive T cells looked more diverse than memory cells, and they looked like major contributors to the alloresponse.

Sequenced by immunoSEQ multiplex PCR; TCRdb stores in-frame clones only, minus some. The sample has some 100,000 clones, approximately 94% seen once. With regard to this clone: Its specificity is unknown.

The CDR3 extends over 15 amino acids. Trimming removed 5 bases from V and 1 base from J, with 14 bases in between. CDR1 is SGHTA, CDR2 FQGTGA, per germline. The chain couples TRBV7-3 to TRBJ2-5; D possibly corresponds to TRBD2 (5 bases). Sequencing input: CD8+ T cells sorted from blood. The sequence derives from a human donor in good health. The CDR3 is CASSRDPAAQETQYF. The CDR3, as DNA: TGTGCCAGCAGCCGCGACCCAGCGGCCCAAGAGACCCAGTACTTC.